Below, 25 T cell receptor beta chains from the same sample are listed, as sequenced in a study of T cell repertoires in cytomegalovirus infection. No antigens are known for them. Via MiXCR, TCRdb re-called the reads, giving one row per CDR3 protein. Of some 940,000 distinct CDR3 sequences in the sample, less than 40% are singletons; the top ten hold about 14%. Here the sequenced sample was cultured CD8+ T cells from PBMCs, taken from culture after CMV antigen stimulation. These receptors were collected from a human donor in good health (CMV status not recorded). Some clones in this sample may be carry-over from other donors' samples.

J is TRBJ1-4 and V is TRBV15; 7 bases align to TRBD1. With 4 bases clipped from V and 13 bases from J, the junction kept 15 bases outside the gene matches. The length of the CDR3 is 15 residues. Germline V gene data show CDR1 as LNHNV and CDR2 as YYDKDF (reference sequence). CDR3 nucleotides: TGTGCCACCAGCACGCAGACAGGGTCCATCAAGGGACTGTTTTTT. Translation gives CATSTQTGSIKGLFF. Together with reference TRBV15 and TRBJ1-4, the CDR3 gives the full variable domain: DAMVIQNPRYQVTQFGKPVTLSCSQTLNHNVMYWYQQKSSQAPKLLFHYYDKDFNNEADTPDNFQSRRPNTSFCFLDIRSPGLGDTAMYLCATSTQTGSIKGLFFGSGTQLSVL.

This chain uses TRBV5-3 with TRBJ2-7; TRBD2 aligns across 13 bases. TRBV5-3 is an open reading frame, and its role is uncertain. This CDR3 contains 16 residues. The trim removed 8 bases at V and 4 bases at J, leaving 12 bases unmatched. The DNA for the CDR3 is TGTGCCAGCAGGACTGGGGGACTAGCGGGACCTTACGAGCAGTACTTC. Its translation is CASRTGGLAGPYEQYF.

The chain couples TRBV5-1 to TRBJ2-7; the match to TRBD1 covers 8 bases. Trimming removed 2 bases from V and 0 bases from J; junction bases left unmatched: 4. In germline, CDR1 is SGHRS, CDR2 YFSETQ. There are 15 residues in the CDR3. The CDR3 spells CASSLQGGSSYEQYV. CDR3 coding DNA: TGCGCCAGCAGCTTACAGGGGGGAAGCTCCTACGAGCAGTACGTC.

Comments on this clonotype: This could be a read error, since a much larger clone is one nucleotide away. Lacking the conserved final phenylalanine or tryptophan, this CDR3 likely reflects a read error. The gene calls are TRBV7-2 and TRBJ2-5; unclear D gene. The CDR3 contains 14 residues. V dropped 5 bases and J dropped 5 bases, with 15 bases sitting between them. The germline gives CDR1 SGHTA, CDR2 FQGNSA. The CDR3, as DNA: TGTGCCAGCAGCCCCCACGGAAGGCCGGAGACCCAGTACTCC. Its translation is CASSPHGRPETQYS.

The chain uses TRBV27 and TRBJ1-2; 7 nucleotides agree with TRBD1. Germline lookup yields CDR1 MNHEY and CDR2 SMNVEV (reference sequence). The CDR3 consists of 15 residues. Trimming removed 0 bases from V and 4 bases from J; junction bases left unmatched: 5. The CDR3, as DNA: TGTGCCAGCAGTTTATCCCCGACAGGGCCCTATGGCTACACCTTC. As protein: CASSLSPTGPYGYTF.

This clonotype was counted at least ten times. The chain couples TRBV7-2 to TRBJ2-3; 7 nucleotides match TRBD2. The CDR3 covers 14 residues. Trimming took 5 bases from V and 4 from J; bases not matched to a gene: 6. Germline V gene sequence: CDR1 SGHTA, CDR2 FQGNSA. CDR3: CASSPRAGPDTQYF. In DNA form, the CDR3 reads TGTGCCAGCAGCCCACGAGCGGGGCCAGATACGCAGTATTTT.

The chain links TRBV7-6 to TRBJ2-5; D is undetermined. The germline gives CDR1 SGHVS, CDR2 FNYEAQ. Trimming took off 4 bases at V and 5 bases at J, with 14 bases between the two ends. This CDR3 region has 14 residues. The CDR3 reads CASSSSLGYETQYF. Written as DNA, the CDR3 is TGTGCCAGCAGCTCCTCGCTGGGATATGAGACCCAGTACTTC.

About this clonotype itself: A much larger clone differs by one base, so this may be a read error. This chain uses TRBV7-2 with TRBJ2-1; TRBD1 aligns across 10 bases. The germline CDR1 and CDR2 sequences are SGHTA and FQGNSA. This CDR3 comprises 16 residues. As DNA, the CDR3 is TGTGCCAGCAGCTTAAGCGGGACAGGGGCCAACAATGAGCTGTTCTTC. Amino acids: CASSLSGTGANNELFF.

J is TRBJ2-3 and V is TRBV19, with 8 bases that match TRBD2. The CDR3 has 13 residues. Germline-derived CDR1 and CDR2 are LNHDA and SQIVND (reference sequence). V gave up 9 bases and J gave up 3 bases; unmatched junction bases: 5. The CDR3 coding sequence is TGTGCCAGCGGGGGGGGAAGGACAGATACGCAGTATTTT. Its protein is CASGGGRTDTQYF.

V and J are TRBV10-3 and TRBJ1-1; 7 bases match TRBD1. CDR1 is ENHRY, CDR2 SYGVKD, per germline. The junction had 10 bases not matched to a gene; V was cut back by 4 bases and J by 11 bases. This CDR3 comprises 13 residues. The DNA for the CDR3 is TGTGCCATCAGTGGACAGGGCCCCGGTGGGGCTTTCTTT. It yields the protein CAISGQGPGGAFF.

Only a few counts were recorded for this clonotype. The chain is built from TRBV7-8 and TRBJ2-2; 10 nucleotides align to TRBD1. CDR3 size: 16 residues. Looked up from germline, CDR1 is SGHVS and CDR2 is FQNEAQ. With 5 bases clipped from V and 4 bases from J, the junction kept 7 bases outside the gene matches. This CDR3 reads CASSTRQGAGTGELFF. The DNA of the CDR3 is TGTGCCAGCAGCACTCGACAGGGGGCAGGCACCGGGGAGCTGTTTTTT.

The chain employs TRBV5-1 and TRBJ2-7, with D maybe TRBD2 (6 bases). Trimming left V 0 bases short and J 0 bases short, with 13 bases between. The V gene's germline CDR1 is SGHRS and CDR2 YFSETQ. CDR3 length: 16 residues. CDR3 nucleotide sequence: TGCGCCAGCAGCTTGGCAGGAGGGCAGAGCTCCTACGAGCAGTACTTC. It translates to CASSLAGGQSSYEQYF.

CDR3 loop: CASSYARGGAGEQFF. DNA of the CDR3: TGTGCCAGCAGTTACGCTCGCGGGGGGGCAGGGGAGCAGTTCTTC. This chain uses TRBV6-5 with TRBJ2-1; 9 bases align to TRBD2. V shed 2 bases and J 10 bases; nucleotides not matched to a gene: 9. The CDR3 consists of 15 residues. Germline V lookup: CDR1 MNHEY, CDR2 SVGAGI.

V usage is TRBV5-6 and J usage is TRBJ2-6, with TRBD2 matching 7 bases. Per the germline V gene, CDR1 is SGHDT and CDR2 is YYEEEE. CDR3 length: 15 amino acids. V shed 4 bases, J shed 4 bases, and the junction held 5 bases outside the gene matches. CDR3 sequence (DNA): TGTGCCAGCAGCCCGCGGGGGATCGGGGCCAACGTCCTGACTTTC. Amino acid sequence: CASSPRGIGANVLTF.

This clonotype was seen only once. The chain is built from TRBV6-8 and TRBJ1-6; the D gene is possibly TRBD1 (5 bases). Germline V gene lookup returns CDR1 MNHGY and CDR2 SAAAGT. The CDR3 is 13 residues long. Trimming removed 8 bases from V and 4 bases from J, with 9 bases in between. CDR3 amino acids: CASAGGYNSPLHF. The CDR3 nucleotides read TGTGCCAGCGCCGGGGGGTATAATTCACCCCTCCACTTT.

The V and J genes are TRBV7-9 and TRBJ2-3; possible D gene TRBD2, 6 bases. The germline V gene has CDR1 SEHNR and CDR2 FQNEAQ (reference sequence). CDR3 length: 15 amino acids. Between the trimmed V and J ends, which lost 5 bases and 3 bases, there was a span of 15 bases. CDR3 in amino acids: CASSGGAPRTDTQYF. In DNA, the CDR3 is TGTGCCAGCAGCGGCGGGGCTCCCCGGACAGATACGCAGTATTTT.

V and J are TRBV19 and TRBJ2-2, with D maybe TRBD2 (5 bases). The V end lost 6 bases, the J end lost 6 bases, and 11 bases lay between the germline ends. Germline V gene lookup returns CDR1 LNHDA and CDR2 SQIVND (reference sequence). This CDR3 spans 13 amino acids. CDR3 DNA sequence: TGTGCCAGTAGACCGCCGGGGTCCGGGGAGCTGTTTTTT. Translating it yields CASRPPGSGELFF.

This clonotype was picked up a small number of times. The chain recombines TRBV12-3 or TRBV12-4 with TRBJ1-1; 9 nucleotides match TRBD1. This CDR3 contains 16 residues. Germline trimming cut 6 bases from V and 2 bases from J; bases unmatched to any gene: 10. The CDR3 region is CASSPRQGVGNTEAFF. Here the CDR3 DNA reads TGTGCCAGCAGCCCCCGACAGGGGGTTGGAAACACTGAAGCTTTCTTT.

V usage is TRBV4-2 and J usage is TRBJ2-3; D is unresolved. Trimming took off 4 bases at V and 7 bases at J, with 9 bases between the two ends. Germline CDR1 is LGHNA and CDR2 is YNFKEQ. The CDR3 is made up of 12 amino acids. For the CDR3, the DNA is TGTGCCAGCAGCCCCCCTTCGCATACGCAGTATTTT. It specifies CASSPPSHTQYF.

This clonotype was recorded once. The V gene is TRBV6-2 or TRBV6-3, the J gene TRBJ2-1; no clear D gene. Germline loops: CDR1 MNHEY, CDR2 SVGEGT. V was trimmed by 4 bases and J by 0 bases, leaving 16 bases between them. The CDR3 covers 17 residues. The CDR3 loop reads CASSSATTTISYNEQFF. The CDR3 nucleotides read TGTGCCAGCAGTTCCGCTACGACAACTATCTCCTACAATGAGCAGTTCTTC.

The rearrangement links TRBV6-6 to TRBJ2-5, with 8 nucleotides matching TRBD2. CDR1 is MNHNY, CDR2 SVGAGI, per germline (reference sequence). V was clipped by 6 bases and J by 1 base; unmatched bases: 10. The CDR3 is 16 residues long. The chain's CDR3 is CASSPPTAGVQETQYF. CDR3 nucleotide sequence: TGTGCCAGCAGCCCCCCAACAGCGGGGGTCCAAGAGACCCAGTACTTC.

Details on this clonotype: A read error is possible here, since a much larger clone lies one base away. This chain joins TRBV7-8 and TRBJ1-2; TRBD1 agrees at 7 bases. Germline CDR1 and CDR2: SGHVS and FQNEAQ. CDR3 length: 17 residues. V lost 5 bases, J lost 8 bases, and 20 bases stayed unmatched. CDR3 sequence reads: CASSLSGLGQEGTGYTF. CDR3 nucleotides: TGTGCCAGCAGCCTGTCCGGCCTTGGACAGGAGGGTACGGGCTACACCTTC.

The chain has TRBV20-1 and TRBJ1-5; D possibly corresponds to TRBD1 (5 bases). The CDR3 totals 14 residues. Between the trimmed V and J ends, which lost 1 base and 6 bases, there was a span of 13 bases. The germline V gene encodes CDR1 DFQATT and CDR2 SNEGSKA (reference sequence). The CDR3, as DNA: TGCAGTGCTAGAGCCAGGGAAGGTGTTCAGCCCCAGCATTTT. This codes for CSARAREGVQPQHF.

J is TRBJ1-1 and V is TRBV4-2; TRBD1 agrees at 10 bases. Germline CDR1 and CDR2: LGHNA and YNFKEQ. The trim removed 3 bases at V and 0 bases at J, leaving 1 base unmatched. The CDR3 spans 15 residues. The CDR3 coding sequence is TGTGCCAGCAGCCAGACAGGGGGCCTGAACACTGAAGCTTTCTTT. Amino acids: CASSQTGGLNTEAFF.

The chain links TRBV25-1 to TRBJ2-7; D call uncertain. Germline assignment: CDR1 MGHDK and CDR2 SYGVNS. The CDR3 is made up of 12 amino acids. Trimming pared 2 bases from V and 2 bases from J, leaving 4 bases between. The CDR3 DNA sequence: TGTGCCAGCAGTGAACACCCCTACGAGCAGTACTTC. Its translation: CASSEHPYEQYF.